The rows below give T cell receptor beta chains drawn from one sample of a study of T cells in localized non-small cell lung cancer. TCRdb keeps only in-frame clones here, not all; method: immunoSEQ multiplex PCR. This table holds roughly 48,000 clones, 60% to 85% found once. The sequences come from peripheral blood, collected before any cancer treatment. These TCRs come from a man aged 35 to 69 with stage I squamous cell lung carcinoma. The CDR3 runs from the conserved cysteine through the conserved F or W. A D gene is named only where the DNA matches it firmly. Clone size is given for some rows only: seen once, a few or many times, or a class if the clone is expanded.

V gene	J gene	CDR3 length	clone size	D gene	CDR3 DNA	CDR3 protein
TRBV6-5	TRBJ2-7	15	.	.	TGTGCCAGCAGTCGAACAACAGGGCCGAGTCTGGAGCAGTACTTC	CASSRTTGPSLEQYF
TRBV14	TRBJ2-3	15	once	TRBD2	TGTGCCAGCAGCCAAATTGGGGGGGGCACAGATACGCAGTATTTT	CASSQIGGGTDTQYF
TRBV4-2	TRBJ1-2	17	.	.	TGTGCCAGCAGCCAAGAAATTGGCCCACAGGCTAACTATGGCTACACCTTC	CASSQEIGPQANYGYTF
TRBV28	TRBJ1-5	16	.	.	TGTGCCAGCAGTTTGATACCTGACCTAAGCAATCAGCCCCAGCATTTT	CASSLIPDLSNQPQHF
TRBV6-5	TRBJ2-1	11	.	.	TGTGCCAGCAGTTCCGGGGGCCCCGAGTTCTTC	CASSSGGPEFF
TRBV7-9	TRBJ1-2	13	.	.	TGTGCCAGCAGCTTAGCGGGAGGGAGTGGCTACACCTTC	CASSLAGGSGYTF
TRBV27	TRBJ1-6	18	.	.	TGTGCCAGCAGCATTCGGGGGTACAGGGACACGGACAATTCACCCCTCCACTTT	CASSIRGYRDTDNSPLHF
TRBV19	TRBJ1-2	14	.	.	TGTGCCAGTAGTATAGGAGCAGCTAGCGATGGCTACACCTTC	CASSIGAASDGYTF
TRBV7-2	TRBJ1-4	14	.	.	TGTGCCAGCAGCCCTCGGGACCGAAATGAAAAACTGTTTTTT	CASSPRDRNEKLFF
TRBV18	TRBJ1-1	14	.	.	TGTGCCAGCTCGGGGCCGGAGGGTGGGACTGAAGCTTTCTTT	CASSGPEGGTEAFF
TRBV18	TRBJ2-7	13	.	TRBD1	TGTGCCAGCTCACCACGTGGGACAGACGAGCAGTACTTC	CASSPRGTDEQYF
TRBV7-9	TRBJ1-2	13	.	TRBD1	TGTGCCAGCAGCGCGGACAGGGCCTATGGCTACACCTTC	CASSADRAYGYTF
TRBV4-1	TRBJ1-5	16	.	.	TGCGCCAGCAGCCAAGCCGGGACACCTAGCAATCAGCCCCAGCATTTT	CASSQAGTPSNQPQHF
TRBV18	TRBJ2-2	15	.	.	TGTGCCAGCTCCCCGAGGGCAGCGAACACCGGGGAGCTGTTTTTT	CASSPRAANTGELFF
TRBV2	TRBJ2-5	12	.	.	TGTGCCAGCAGACTAGGGGGAGAGACCCAGTACTTC	CASRLGGETQYF
TRBV4-3	TRBJ1-2	12	.	TRBD1	TGCGCCAGCAGCCGCCGGGACAGTCACTACACCTTC	CASSRRDSHYTF
TRBV21-1	TRBJ2-3	13	few	.	TGTGCCTGGGAACAGACCCTCACAGATACGCAGTATTTT	CAWEQTLTDTQYF
TRBV6-1	TRBJ1-1	15	.	.	TGTGCCAGCAATCCATGGGGGACTTCGAACACTGAAGCTTTCTTT	CASNPWGTSNTEAFF
TRBV11-2	TRBJ1-3	15	.	.	TGTGCCAGCAGCTTGACCGAGGGGCCCGGAAACACCATATATTTT	CASSLTEGPGNTIYF
TRBV9	TRBJ2-2	11	.	.	TGTGCCAGCAGCGTTGGCGGGGAGCTGTTTTTT	CASSVGGELFF
TRBV28	TRBJ2-7	13	.	.	TGTGCCAGCAGGGTGGGGGGGCCCTACGAGCAGTACTTC	CASRVGGPYEQYF
TRBV6-5	TRBJ1-1	14	.	.	TGTGCCAGCAGTAAAGACCGTCTGAACACTGAAGCTTTCTTT	CASSKDRLNTEAFF
TRBV9	TRBJ2-7	16	.	TRBD1	TGTGCCAGCAGCGCCGGGACAGGGGGCTTCCCCTACGAGCAGTACTTC	CASSAGTGGFPYEQYF
TRBV18	TRBJ2-2	15	.	.	TGTGCCAGCTCACCAAGGGGCCAGGAAACCGGGGAGCTGTTTTTT	CASSPRGQETGELFF
TRBV6-6	TRBJ2-1	14	few	.	TGTGCCAGCAGCGGGCAGTCCTCCTACAATGAGCAGTTCTTC	CASSGQSSYNEQFF
TRBV28	TRBJ2-5	14	.	.	TGTGCCAGCAGGGAGATGGTATTCGGGAAGACCCAGTACTTC	CASREMVFGKTQYF
TRBV19	TRBJ1-5	14	.	.	TGTGCCAGTAGGGCCGGGACTGCTGGTCAGCCCCAGCATTTT	CASRAGTAGQPQHF
TRBV28	TRBJ2-1	15	.	TRBD2	TGTGCCAGCAGCTCCCTAGCGGGGGGCTACAATGAGCAGTTCTTC	CASSSLAGGYNEQFF